One T cell receptor (beta chain) is described in this entry. No antigen is known for it. No much larger clonotype is one base removed from it; base qualities were not supplied. The record originates from a study of CD8 T cells in Susac syndrome (dated by TCRdb to the late 2010s). For the wider study: Repertoire sequencing was used to test whether CD8+ T cell activation and differentiation in Susac syndrome was antigen driven. The clonality of the CD8+ T cell repertoire was compared across about a dozen healthy donors, some 14 Susac syndrome patients and roughly 15 multiple sclerosis patients.

Broader findings and caveats from the paper: The number of individuals in the TCR sequencing and HLA analysis was recognized as being relatively small.

RNA was extracted with the RNeasy kit and about 0.45 to 1 ug was reverse transcribed using random hexamers. The immunoSEQ multiplex PCR assay, which covers 54 Vbeta and 13 Jbeta segments, was used to amplify TCR beta CDR3 regions. PCR amplification bias was corrected using a synthetic template baseline for primer optimization and computational correction. The authors processed their data as follows. Only productive sequences were kept, with reads annotated to V, D and J genes according to IMGT and analyzed in immunoSEQ Analyzer. Clonality was calculated as one minus the Shannon entropy normalized by log2 of the number of productive unique sequences. For each patient and control, public and private clones were evaluated among the 100 most prevalent clones. A clone was defined as Susac-specific if it was absent from the healthy and MS cohorts, from approximately 980 published viral clones and from other ImmuneACCESS disease sequences. TCRdb reanalyzed the raw reads on its own, using fastp at Q25 for trimming and MiXCR for clone calling, and kept in-frame beta chains. Each entry is one CDR3 protein sequence, shown with its most common DNA and genes. TCRdb's processing, not the authors' own work, is the source of the V and J calls. Present in this sample are about 400,000 distinct CDR3 sequences, roughly 85% of which were seen just once. In total, the top ten clones hold approximately 0.11% of the sample.

V loses 4 bases of germline sequence and J loses 3 bases, and the interval between the two ends is 12 bases. As encoded in the germline V gene, CDR1 is SGHDN while CDR2 is FVKESK. The CDR3 covers 14 residues, taking in both the cysteine and the phenylalanine. CDR3 DNA is the only sequence kept; it has 42 bases, read in frame from the first base. Peripheral blood CD8+ and CD4+ T cells from healthy donors, Susac syndrome patients and multiple sclerosis patients were profiled using high-throughput TCR beta sequencing. The multiple sclerosis controls were treatment-naive patients who had stable or active relapsing-remitting disease and met the revised McDonald criteria. Bulk CD8+ and CD4+ T cells were purified magnetically by negative isolation, whereas CD8+ TEMRA cells were enriched by FACS. Blood was drawn into EDTA tubes, processed within 24 hours, and PBMCs were isolated by density gradient centrifugation. PBMCs intended for TCR sequencing were cryopreserved in liquid nitrogen and thawed later in a water bath at 37 degrees C. A purity of at least 90% was achieved for sorted or isolated CD4+, CD8+ and CD8+ TEMRA cells.

The rearranged chain carries TRBV14 and TRBJ1-2; the D gene is perhaps TRBD1, on 5 matching bases. This TCR was sampled from a human donor with multiple sclerosis. Sequenced input: CD8+ T cells from PBMCs. The CDR3 protein: CASSPAGQDYGYTF. The sequenced DNA: TGTGCCAGCAGCCCCGCGGGGCAGGACTATGGCTACACCTTC.